This T cell receptor beta chain is drawn from a study of shared clonotypes between healthy human individuals. Study as a whole: Three CD4 naive, three CD4 memory, two CD8 naive and one CD8 memory plate were used per donor.

Of note for this clone: The antigen is not known.

The V gene's germline CDR1 is SGHAT and CDR2 FQNNGV. The CDR3 consists of 16 residues. The V and J ends lost 7 bases and 7 bases, in that order; junction bases with no gene match: 7. TCRdb keeps only in-frame clones here, not all; method: immunoSEQ multiplex PCR. The sample lists around 1.5 million clones; approximately 98% were seen once. Study-wide results and caveats: Memory subsets generally showed lower estimated richness than naive subsets. The study's rarefaction showed incomplete sorted-subset sequencing despite large depth.

The study enrolled healthy HIV-negative adults without recent acute infections or vaccinations as donors. The gene calls are TRBV11-2 and TRBJ2-1; TRBD2 agrees at 16 bases. This clonotype was obtained from a man between 25 and 39 years old in good health. Sequenced sample: naive CD4+ T cells sorted from blood. Regarding subset: CD45RA+ positively selected. The chain's CDR3 is CASTVPGLAGGNEQFF. The CDR3 nucleotides are TGTGCCAGCACCGTACCGGGACTAGCGGGAGGGAATGAGCAGTTCTTC.